The 32 T cell receptor beta chains below all came from one sample that was sequenced in a study of blood T cell repertoires in COVID-19. Profiling relied on immunoSEQ multiplex PCR, and the TCRdb table lists in-frame clones only, not all of them. This sample has approximately 110,000 clones; roughly 80% occur once, and the top ten carry approximately 1.5%. Sequencing was done on a sample of peripheral blood. These receptors were obtained from a man aged 45-65 years with acute or convalescent COVID-19.

This sequence joins TRBV5-6 and TRBJ1-3; no definite D call. Germline CDR1 reads SGHDT; CDR2 reads YYEEEE. This CDR3 is built from 17 residues. Trimming took off 0 bases at V and 1 base at J, with 14 bases between the two ends. The CDR3 reads CASSLEEGRGSGNTIYF. Written as DNA, the CDR3 is TGTGCCAGCAGCTTGGAGGAGGGCCGAGGATCTGGAAACACCATATATTTT.

This clone was found once. The chain is built from TRBV14 and TRBJ1-1, with a possible D match to TRBD1 (5 bases). Germline V CDR1 and CDR2: SGHDN, FVKESK. Trimming took 3 bases from V and 4 from J, leaving 9 bases between them. The CDR3 is made up of 13 amino acids. The CDR3 DNA is TGTGCCAGCAGCCAGGGGCTTAGCACTGAAGCTTTCTTT. Its translation is CASSQGLSTEAFF.

V and J are TRBV18 and TRBJ1-2; 7 nucleotides agree with TRBD1. V lost 3 bases, J lost 4 bases, and 5 bases stayed unmatched. Germline V lookup: CDR1 KGHSH, CDR2 LQKENI. The CDR3 is made up of 14 amino acids. The CDR3 sequence is CASSPDRSGYGYTF. The CDR3 DNA reads TGTGCCAGCTCACCGGACAGGTCAGGCTATGGCTACACCTTC.

The chain is built from TRBV3-1 (or the pseudogene TRBV3-2) and TRBJ1-6, with 10 nucleotides matching TRBD1. Germline assignment: CDR1 LGHDT and CDR2 YNNKEL (reference sequence). The trim removed 5 bases at V and 8 bases at J, leaving 6 bases unmatched. The CDR3 sequence is 15 residues long. The CDR3 reads CASSYRDRGHSPLHF. The CDR3 DNA sequence: TGTGCCAGCAGCTACCGGGACAGGGGCCATTCACCCCTCCACTTT.

This sequence joins TRBV21-1 and TRBJ2-7; the tabulated D call, TRBD2, remains unverified against the DNA. TRBV21-1 has pseudogene status. There are 14 residues in the CDR3. The CDR3 sequence: CASSKVRRGQEQYV. For the CDR3, the DNA is TGTGCCAGCAGCAAAGTGAGGAGGGGTCAGGAGCAGTACGTC.

This CDR3 reads CASSKGGLTDTQYF. The CDR3 DNA is TGTGCCAGTAGTAAGGGGGGGCTCACAGATACGCAGTATTTT. The rearrangement uses TRBV19 and TRBJ2-3; possible D gene TRBD2, 7 bases. This CDR3 contains 14 residues. V was cut by 4 bases and J by 2 bases, with 10 bases left in between. Germline CDR1 and CDR2: LNHDA and SQIVND (reference sequence).

This chain joins TRBV24-1 and TRBJ1-6; 12 bases fit TRBD1. Germline trimming cut 4 bases from V and 9 bases from J; bases unmatched to any gene: 6. The CDR3 has 16 residues. The germline gives CDR1 KGHDR, CDR2 SFDVKD. The CDR3 loop reads CATSDSGQGAGSPLHF. In nucleotides, the CDR3 is TGTGCCACCAGTGACTCGGGACAGGGGGCAGGTTCACCCCTCCACTTT.

The chain is built from TRBV10-2 and TRBJ2-3, with a possible D match to TRBD2 (6 bases). From germline, CDR1 is WSHSY and CDR2 SAAADI. V was clipped by 10 bases and J by 0 bases, with 14 bases between them. The CDR3 is 14 amino acids. The CDR3 DNA reads TGCGCCACGAGCCACGGGGGTAGCACAGATACGCAGTATTTT. It codes for CATSHGGSTDTQYF.

This clone occurred a few times. The chain uses TRBV5-1 and TRBJ1-4; TRBD1 might be the D (6 bases). V dropped 4 bases and J dropped 5 bases, with 12 bases sitting between them. CDR3 length: 14 amino acids. Germline CDR1 reads SGHRS; CDR2 reads YFSETQ. CDR3 amino acids: CASSPGQKNEKLFF. The CDR3 DNA reads TGCGCCAGCAGCCCTGGACAGAAGAATGAAAAACTGTTTTTT.

The CDR3 sequence is CASRNPQFYNSPLHF. The CDR3 region has the DNA TGCGCCAGCAGGAACCCACAGTTCTATAATTCACCCCTCCACTTT. This chain connects TRBV4-1 to TRBJ1-6; D is unclear. The CDR3 runs 15 residues. Germline V gene sequence: CDR1 MGHRA, CDR2 YSYEKL. V gave up 6 bases and J gave up 3 bases, with 12 bases separating them.

This clone has a handful of counts. The chain uses TRBV15 and TRBJ2-7; D is perhaps TRBD1 (5 bases). Looked up from germline, CDR1 is LNHNV and CDR2 is YYDKDF (reference sequence). The V end was cut by 5 bases, the J end by 5 bases, with 13 bases between. The CDR3 loop spans 13 amino acids. The CDR3 sequence is CATSLQMDNEQYF. The CDR3 coding sequence is TGTGCCACCAGCCTGCAGATGGACAACGAGCAGTACTTC.

This chain links TRBV19 with TRBJ1-2; 9 bases are a match to TRBD1. The trim removed 7 bases at V and 4 bases at J, leaving 7 bases unmatched. The germline V gene encodes CDR1 LNHDA and CDR2 SQIVND (reference sequence). This CDR3 is built from 14 residues. The CDR3 loop is CASTRDRDIYGYTF. In DNA form, the CDR3 reads TGTGCCAGTACCCGGGACAGGGACATCTATGGCTACACCTTC.

V is TRBV7-8 and J is TRBJ2-3; 7 nucleotides match TRBD2. V shed 1 base, J shed 4 bases, and the junction held 5 bases outside the gene matches. The germline V gene has CDR1 SGHVS and CDR2 FQNEAQ. CDR3 length: 15 amino acids. CDR3: CASSLGGGRPDTQYF. The CDR3 coding sequence is TGTGCCAGCAGCTTAGGGGGAGGGAGGCCAGATACGCAGTATTTT.

This clone has more than one count but fewer than ten. V and J are TRBV5-4 and TRBJ2-7; D gene unclear. In germline, CDR1 is SGHNT, CDR2 YYREEE (reference sequence). Between the trimmed V and J ends, which lost 0 bases and 3 bases, there was a span of 7 bases. The CDR3 runs to 13 residues. Written as DNA, the CDR3 is TGTGCCAGCAGCTTGGATTATAACTACGAGCAGTACTTC. Protein product: CASSLDYNYEQYF.

The genes are TRBV4-1 and TRBJ2-4, with TRBD2 matching over 10 bases. Germline trimming cut 0 bases from V and 10 bases from J; bases unmatched to any gene: 9. CDR1 and CDR2 from the germline V gene are MGHRA and YSYEKL. The CDR3 spans 16 residues. The CDR3 loop reads CASSQDGAGGIRIQYF. CDR3 sequence (DNA): TGCGCCAGCAGCCAAGACGGAGCGGGGGGGATACGTATTCAGTACTTC.

The V gene is TRBV10-2, the J gene TRBJ1-1; TRBD1 aligns across 8 bases. Trimming cost V 2 bases and J 8 bases; bases outside gene matches: 10. The germline V gene has CDR1 WSHSY and CDR2 SAAADI. The CDR3 spans 15 residues. CDR3 loop: CASSEPWTGTEEAFF. The CDR3 DNA sequence: TGCGCCAGCAGTGAGCCGTGGACAGGGACGGAGGAAGCTTTCTTT.

CDR3 nucleotide sequence: TGCGCCAGCAGCCAAGATGCGGGGATCGGTGGCTACACCTTC. Its translation is CASSQDAGIGGYTF. The rearrangement joins TRBV4-1 to TRBJ1-2, with D unresolved. This CDR3 spans 14 amino acids. Germline V gene sequence: CDR1 MGHRA, CDR2 YSYEKL. V was pared by 0 bases and J by 7 bases, with 12 bases between.

The chain recombines TRBV21-1 with TRBJ1-2; the D call of TRBD1 is as the table states it, not checked on the DNA. TRBV21-1 is labeled a pseudogene. CDR3 size: 15 residues. This chain's CDR3 is CASKTGITKNYGYTF. CDR3 coding DNA: TGTGCCAGCAAAACAGGGATAACAAAAAACTATGGCTACACCTTC.

The chain links TRBV12-3 or TRBV12-4 to TRBJ2-3, with 8 bases matching TRBD1. After removal of 5 bases from V and 8 bases from J, the junction contained 6 bases not matched to a gene. The CDR3 contains 13 residues. The CDR3 DNA reads TGTGCCAGCAGTGGACAGGGAATAGTTACGCAGTATTTT. Translated, it gives CASSGQGIVTQYF.

A few counts support this clone. The rearrangement joins TRBV30 to TRBJ2-3; TRBD2 might be the D (6 bases). The CDR3 sequence is 15 residues long. Trimming shortened V by 3 bases and J by 2 bases, and 15 bases separated the two germline ends. Per the germline V gene, CDR1 is GTSNPN and CDR2 is SVGIG (reference sequence). In DNA, the CDR3 is TGTGCCTGGAGGGGACTTTTCTCGAACACAGATACGCAGTATTTT. Translated, it gives CAWRGLFSNTDTQYF.

The chain links TRBV27 to TRBJ1-1, with TRBD1 matching 8 bases. The trim removed 3 bases at V and 1 base at J, leaving 10 bases unmatched. From germline, CDR1 is MNHEY and CDR2 SMNVEV (reference sequence). This CDR3 region has 17 residues. In DNA, the CDR3 is TGTGCCAGCAGTTTTTTAAGGACAGGGTCCAAGAACACTGAAGCTTTCTTT. Translated, it gives CASSFLRTGSKNTEAFF.

The chain recombines TRBV6-4 with TRBJ1-2; no firm D call. The V end was cut by 2 bases, the J end by 5 bases, with 9 bases between. Per germline, CDR1 MRHNA and CDR2 SNTAGT. This CDR3 has 13 residues. In DNA form, the CDR3 reads TGTGCCAGCAGTGACGGGCACCTATATGGCTACACCTTC. It codes for CASSDGHLYGYTF.

The J gene is TRBJ1-1, the V gene TRBV10-3, with TRBD1 as a possible D gene (5 bases). V lost 6 bases and J 0 bases, leaving 11 bases between the germline ends. This CDR3 region has 14 residues. Germline values: CDR1 ENHRY, CDR2 SYGVKD. CDR3 amino acids: CAISGDSLNTEAFF. The DNA of the CDR3 is TGTGCCATCAGCGGTGACAGCCTGAACACTGAAGCTTTCTTT.

The chain carries TRBV7-3 and TRBJ2-3; D is undetermined. Trimming took 2 bases from V and 5 from J, leaving 11 bases between them. Germline CDR1 and CDR2: SGHTA and FQGTGA. The CDR3 has 14 amino acids. The CDR3 bases are TGTGCCAGCAGCTTAGGTCACGGCGGAGATACGCAGTATTTT. Its protein product is CASSLGHGGDTQYF.

This sequence joins TRBV19 and TRBJ2-5, with D perhaps matching TRBD2 (7 bases). CDR3 size: 13 residues. Germline V gene lookup returns CDR1 LNHDA and CDR2 SQIVND (reference sequence). The V end was cut by 5 bases, the J end by 5 bases, with 12 bases between. CDR3 in DNA: TGTGCCAGTAGTCAGGGGAGGGCGGAGACCCAGTACTTC. Residues: CASSQGRAETQYF.

The chain combines TRBV7-6 with TRBJ1-4; 7 bases are a match to TRBD1. The trim removed 4 bases at V and 7 bases at J, leaving 6 bases unmatched. CDR3 size: 14 residues. CDR1 is SGHVS and CDR2 is FNYEAQ in the germline V gene. The CDR3 protein is CASSSRGMIEKLFF. The CDR3 nucleotides read TGTGCCAGCAGCTCCAGGGGGATGATTGAAAAACTGTTTTTT. The whole variable domain, remainder taken from reference TRBV7-6 and TRBJ1-4, is GAGVSQSPRYKVTKRGQDVALRCDPISGHVSLYWYRQALGQGPEFLTYFNYEAQQDKSGLPNDRFSAERPEGSISTLTIQRTEQRDSAMYRCASSSRGMIEKLFFGSGTQLSVL.

V usage is TRBV5-6 and J usage is TRBJ2-1; D might be TRBD1 (6 bases). V lost 1 base and J 3 bases, leaving 8 bases between the germline ends. Germline V lookup: CDR1 SGHDT, CDR2 YYEEEE. The CDR3 spans 14 residues. The DNA for the CDR3 is TGTGCCAGCAGCTTGCCAGGGGTCTACAATGAGCAGTTCTTC. It codes for CASSLPGVYNEQFF.

The gene calls are TRBV15 and TRBJ2-5, with 11 bases aligning to TRBD2. V shed 9 bases and J 8 bases; nucleotides not matched to a gene: 17. Germline V gene lookup returns CDR1 LNHNV and CDR2 YYDKDF (reference sequence). The length of the CDR3 is 16 residues. This chain's CDR3 is CATHSGGAGSRETQYF. In nucleotides, the CDR3 is TGTGCCACTCATAGCGGGGGGGCCGGATCAAGAGAAACCCAGTACTTC. Looking up the rest from reference TRBV15 and TRBJ2-5 gives the full variable domain: DAMVIQNPRYQVTQFGKPVTLSCSQTLNHNVMYWYQQKSSQAPKLLFHYYDKDFNNEADTPDNFQSRRPNTSFCFLDIRSPGLGDTAMYLCATHSGGAGSRETQYFGPGTRLLVL.

The chain recombines TRBV2 with TRBJ1-2; 9 nucleotides agree with TRBD1. CDR3 size: 15 residues. J lost 2 bases, V lost 6 bases, and 7 bases had no gene match. The germline CDR1 and CDR2 sequences are SNHLY and FYNNEI. The chain's CDR3 is CASSGGDRANYGYTF. CDR3 in DNA: TGTGCCAGCAGCGGAGGGGACAGGGCGAACTATGGCTACACCTTC.

The chain links TRBV10-3 to TRBJ2-3; D possibly corresponds to TRBD1 (6 bases). There are 15 residues in the CDR3. The V and J ends lost 4 bases and 4 bases respectively, with 15 bases between them. CDR1 ENHRY and CDR2 SYGVKD come from the germline V gene. This chain's CDR3 is CAISVDGGSADTQYF. The CDR3 region has the DNA TGTGCCATCAGTGTTGATGGGGGCAGTGCAGATACGCAGTATTTT.

This clone was seen just once. Other DNA sequences of this sample code for an identical CDR3. The rearrangement links TRBV12-3 or TRBV12-4 to TRBJ1-5; possible D gene TRBD1, 6 bases. Trimming cost V 5 bases and J 4 bases, with 9 bases left between them. The CDR3 covers 13 residues. CDR3 bases: TGTGCCAGCAGTCGCCAGGGGAATCAGCCCCAGCATTTT. Translation: CASSRQGNQPQHF.

The genes are TRBV6-5 and TRBJ1-1, with D tentatively TRBD1 (5 bases). From germline, CDR1 is MNHEY and CDR2 SVGAGI. The germline V and J ends were trimmed by 7 bases and 8 bases, with 8 bases remaining between them. The CDR3 is 10 amino acids. Here the CDR3 reads CASINREAFF. CDR3 nucleotide sequence: TGTGCCAGCATTAACAGGGAAGCTTTCTTT.